A single sample gave rise to the 30 T cell receptor beta chains below, sequenced in a study of blood T cell repertoires in COVID-19. Clones were sequenced by immunoSEQ multiplex PCR, and TCRdb holds only the in-frame ones, with some missing. The repertoire includes around 250,000 clones, approximately 83% of them detected once, and roughly 2% sits in the top ten. Sequencing was done on a sample of peripheral blood. The receptors originated from a man aged 25-45 years who had recovered from COVID-19.

V usage is TRBV6-6 and J usage is TRBJ2-7; TRBD2 matches at 7 bases. The CDR3 has 14 residues. Unmatched junction bases numbered 6, after V lost 6 bases and J lost 1 base. CDR1 and CDR2 (germline): MNHNY, SVGAGI (reference sequence). The CDR3 protein is CASSQGAGSYEQYF. DNA of the CDR3: TGTGCCAGCAGCCAAGGAGCGGGGTCCTACGAGCAGTACTTC.

The rearrangement uses TRBV10-2 and TRBJ1-1, with D perhaps TRBD1 (5 bases). Trimming shortened V by 7 bases and J by 4 bases, and 13 bases separated the two germline ends. CDR1 and CDR2 (germline): WSHSY, SAAADI. The CDR3 is made up of 13 amino acids. In DNA, the CDR3 is TGCGCCAGCAACTGGGGCCTGGGCACTGAAGCTTTCTTT. Protein product: CASNWGLGTEAFF.

V is TRBV2 and J is TRBJ2-3; 9 nucleotides align to TRBD2. Per germline, CDR1 SNHLY and CDR2 FYNNEI. The V and J ends lost 1 base and 2 bases, in that order; junction bases with no gene match: 4. The CDR3 is made up of 16 amino acids. The CDR3 reads CASSEGASGVTDTQYF. The CDR3 nucleotides are TGTGCCAGCAGTGAAGGGGCTAGCGGGGTCACAGATACGCAGTATTTT.

This sequence joins TRBV6-5 and TRBJ2-7; D might be TRBD2 (8 bases). CDR3 length equals 15 residues. Germline-derived CDR1 and CDR2 are MNHEY and SVGAGI. Trimming removed 4 bases at V and 3 bases at J, with 16 bases between. In nucleotides, the CDR3 is TGTGCCAGCAGTTCGCGGGGGGACAGACACTACGAGCAGTACTTC. Amino acids: CASSSRGDRHYEQYF.

In this sample, this clone turned up once. The chain couples TRBV7-9 to TRBJ2-5; D possibly corresponds to TRBD1 (6 bases). The CDR3 runs 19 residues. The V end lost 5 bases, the J end lost 5 bases, and 30 bases lay between the germline ends. Germline CDR1 and CDR2: SEHNR and FQNEAQ (reference sequence). Here the CDR3 reads CASSPPLEVYAGVEETQYF. CDR3 DNA: TGTGCCAGCAGCCCCCCCTTAGAGGTATACGCAGGGGTTGAGGAGACCCAGTACTTC.

The chain joins TRBV10-3 to TRBJ2-5, with D possibly being TRBD2 (7 bases). Trimming stripped 10 bases from V and 5 bases from J, with 17 bases between. Germline CDR1 ENHRY, CDR2 SYGVKD. This CDR3 spans 13 amino acids. CDR3 loop: CATRGGVQETQYF. CDR3 in DNA: TGTGCCACCCGAGGGGGGGTACAGGAGACCCAGTACTTC.

This clone showed up just once. This rearrangement joins TRBV5-4 to TRBJ1-6, with D possibly TRBD1 on 6 matching bases. The CDR3 totals 14 residues. Germline CDR1 and CDR2: SGHNT and YYREEE (reference sequence). V lost 1 base, J lost 5 bases, and 7 bases lay in between. CDR3 in amino acids: CASSLQGNNSPLHF. The CDR3 nucleotides are TGTGCCAGCAGCTTGCAGGGGAATAATTCACCCCTCCACTTT.

The V and J genes are TRBV14 and TRBJ2-3, with 7 bases identical to TRBD2. The CDR3 contains 14 residues. The ends lost 0 bases at V and 4 bases at J; junction bases unmatched: 1. Germline CDR1 reads SGHDN; CDR2 reads FVKESK. The CDR3 sequence is CASSQDLAADTQYF. CDR3 coding DNA: TGTGCCAGCAGCCAAGACCTAGCGGCAGATACGCAGTATTTT. Full variable domain (rest looked up from reference TRBV14 and TRBJ2-3): EAGVTQFPSHSVIEKGQTVTLRCDPISGHDNLYWYRRVMGKEIKFLLHFVKESKQDESGMPNNRFLAERTGGTYSTLKVQPAELEDSGVYFCASSQDLAADTQYFGPGTRLTVL.

V and J are TRBV28 and TRBJ2-7; 8 bases match TRBD2. The CDR3 has 18 residues. The germline gives CDR1 MDHEN, CDR2 SYDVKM. V trimming: 6 bases; J trimming: 4 bases; junction bases outside the gene matches: 20. CDR3 coding DNA: TGTGCCAGCAGCACACAACGGGGGGGATATACTTCACGGTACGAGCAGTACGTC. Translated, it gives CASSTQRGGYTSRYEQYV.

This chain connects TRBV5-4 to TRBJ2-1; TRBD2 agrees at 10 bases. Unmatched junction bases numbered 6, after V lost 2 bases and J lost 7 bases. Germline V CDR1 and CDR2: SGHNT, YYREEE (reference sequence). This CDR3 is built from 15 residues. This CDR3 reads CASSFISGGANEQFF. The CDR3 nucleotides are TGTGCCAGCAGCTTCATAAGCGGGGGGGCGAATGAGCAGTTCTTC.

The chain couples TRBV5-7 to TRBJ2-1; TRBD2 matches at 12 bases. TRBV5-7 is labeled an ORF, and its function is uncertain. V lost 4 bases, J lost 5 bases, and 10 bases stayed unmatched. The CDR3 loop spans 17 amino acids. The CDR3 loop is CASSPPSRTSGDNEQFF. The CDR3 nucleotides are TGTGCCAGCAGCCCCCCCTCCCGGACTAGCGGGGACAATGAGCAGTTCTTC.

Written as DNA, the CDR3 is TGTGCCACCAGTGAGGTGACAGTAAACTATCAGCCCCAGCATTTT. As protein: CATSEVTVNYQPQHF. V gene TRBV24-1 combines with J gene TRBJ1-5; perhaps TRBD1 as D (5 bases). Germline V lookup: CDR1 KGHDR, CDR2 SFDVKD. V was clipped by 4 bases and J by 5 bases, with 14 bases between them. The CDR3 loop spans 15 amino acids.

This clone turned up a few times. This chain uses TRBV7-9 with TRBJ1-2; D is possibly TRBD1 (6 bases). The germline gives CDR1 SEHNR, CDR2 FQNEAQ (reference sequence). The CDR3 is 15 amino acids. Trimming cost V 8 bases and J 4 bases, with 20 bases left between them. The CDR3 loop reads CASAETPTGAYGYTF. The CDR3 nucleotides read TGTGCCAGCGCCGAGACCCCGACAGGAGCCTATGGCTACACCTTC. The entire variable domain, with the rest obtained from reference TRBV7-9 and TRBJ1-2, is as follows: DTGVSQNPRHKITKRGQNVTFRCDPISEHNRLYWYRQTLGQGPEFLTYFQNEAQLEKSRLLSDRFSAERPKGSFSTLEIQRTEQGDSAMYLCASAETPTGAYGYTFGSGTRLTVV.

The rearrangement joins TRBV6-5 to TRBJ2-7; the match to TRBD1 covers 12 bases. In germline, CDR1 is MNHEY, CDR2 SVGAGI. Unmatched junction bases numbered 10, after V lost 6 bases and J lost 13 bases. CDR3 length equals 13 residues. The CDR3 sequence is CASRIPGQGASYF. The CDR3 nucleotides read TGTGCCAGCAGAATCCCGGGACAGGGGGCCTCCTACTTC.

The chain links TRBV2 to TRBJ1-2; possibly TRBD1 for D (6 bases). Between the trimmed V and J ends, which lost 6 bases and 6 bases, there was a span of 14 bases. Germline values: CDR1 SNHLY, CDR2 FYNNEI. This CDR3 region has 13 residues. The CDR3 loop is CASSFDRLNGYTF. The CDR3 DNA is TGTGCCAGCAGCTTTGACAGGTTGAATGGCTACACCTTC. Using reference TRBV2 and TRBJ1-2 for the parts outside the CDR3, the full variable domain is EPEVTQTPSHQVTQMGQEVILRCVPISNHLYFYWYRQILGQKVEFLVSFYNNEISEKSEIFDDQFSVERPDGSNFTLKIRSTKLEDSAMYFCASSFDRLNGYTFGSGTRLTVV.

CDR3 in amino acids: CASSWSGGFGNTGELFF. In DNA form, the CDR3 reads TGTGCCAGCAGCTGGTCAGGGGGGTTCGGGAACACCGGGGAGCTGTTTTTT. The rearrangement links TRBV7-9 to TRBJ2-2, with D possibly TRBD1 on 7 matching bases. The V and J ends lost 4 bases and 1 base respectively, with 16 bases between them. The CDR3 is 17 amino acids. Germline-derived CDR1 and CDR2 are SEHNR and FQNEAQ (reference sequence).

The V gene is TRBV15, the J gene TRBJ1-1, with D perhaps matching TRBD1 (5 bases). Trimming took off 0 bases at V and 4 bases at J, with 15 bases between the two ends. Germline lookup yields CDR1 LNHNV and CDR2 YYDKDF (reference sequence). The CDR3 extends over 16 amino acids. CDR3 DNA sequence: TGTGCCACCAGCAGAGAGATAGGGGCTGGTATCACTGAAGCTTTCTTT. Its protein is CATSREIGAGITEAFF.

The genes are TRBV10-3 and TRBJ2-3; TRBD1 aligns across 7 bases. After removal of 4 bases from V and 9 bases from J, the junction contained 4 bases not matched to a gene. CDR1 and CDR2 (germline): ENHRY, SYGVKD. The CDR3 spans 12 residues. CDR3 in DNA: TGTGCCATCAGTGGGGACAGTTGGACGCAGTATTTT. It codes for CAISGDSWTQYF.

The rearrangement links TRBV5-6 to TRBJ1-1; 10 nucleotides agree with TRBD1. Per germline, CDR1 SGHDT and CDR2 YYEEEE. V was pared by 4 bases and J by 1 base, with 4 bases of the junction left unmatched. The CDR3 covers 15 residues. The CDR3 region has the DNA TGTGCCAGCAGCAGAAGACAGGGGGCGAACACTGAAGCTTTCTTT. This sequence encodes CASSRRQGANTEAFF. The full variable domain, with the rest looked up from reference TRBV5-6 and TRBJ1-1, is DAGVTQSPTHLIKTRGQQVTLRCSPKSGHDTVSWYQQALGQGPQFIFQYYEEEERQRGNFPDRFSGHQFPNYSSELNVNALLLGDSALYLCASSRRQGANTEAFFGQGTRLTVV.

The chain joins TRBV6-5 to TRBJ2-1; TRBD2 aligns across 8 bases. CDR1 and CDR2 (germline): MNHEY, SVGAGI. The V and J ends lost 0 bases and 5 bases, in that order; junction bases with no gene match: 6. The CDR3 has 16 amino acids. The CDR3 sequence: CASSYSRGGLDNEQFF. The CDR3 coding sequence is TGTGCCAGCAGTTACTCACGGGGGGGCCTGGACAATGAGCAGTTCTTC.

The chain recombines TRBV30 with TRBJ1-6; a possible D gene is TRBD1 (6 bases). Trimming removed 8 bases from V and 10 bases from J, with 18 bases in between. Germline V gene lookup returns CDR1 GTSNPN and CDR2 SVGIG (reference sequence). CDR3 size: 13 residues. CDR3 amino acids: CARKTGCESPLHF. CDR3 nucleotide sequence: TGTGCCAGAAAGACAGGTTGCGAGTCACCCCTCCACTTT.

J is TRBJ1-3 and V is TRBV6-6, with D unresolved. The V end was cut by 3 bases, the J end by 0 bases, with 9 bases between. CDR1 is MNHNY, CDR2 SVGAGI, per germline (reference sequence). The CDR3 spans 15 residues. CDR3 DNA sequence: TGTGCCAGCAGTTATAACACCGTCTCTGGAAACACCATATATTTT. Protein sequence: CASSYNTVSGNTIYF.

The chain has TRBV7-8 and TRBJ2-4; perhaps TRBD2 as D (6 bases). Germline V gives CDR1 SGHVS, CDR2 FQNEAQ. Between the trimmed V and J ends, which lost 5 bases and 5 bases, there was a span of 22 bases. The CDR3 has 17 residues. The DNA for the CDR3 is TGTGCCAGCAGCCTAGGGGTCGGGAGATCCTCCCAAAACATTCAGTACTTC. Amino acids: CASSLGVGRSSQNIQYF.

The rearrangement uses TRBV11-2 and TRBJ2-7, with D possibly TRBD1 on 6 matching bases. The CDR3 is 17 amino acids. Per germline, CDR1 SGHAT and CDR2 FQNNGV. The CDR3 loop is CASSLLGVSRDTYVQYV. The DNA for the CDR3 is TGTGCCAGCAGCTTATTGGGAGTGAGCCGGGACACCTACGTGCAGTACGTC.

The V call is TRBV5-4, the J call TRBJ1-1; a weak D match, TRBD1 (6 bases). The length of the CDR3 is 14 residues. Trimming cost V 4 bases and J 0 bases, with 10 bases left between them. Germline loops: CDR1 SGHNT, CDR2 YYREEE (reference sequence). Here the CDR3 DNA reads TGTGCCAGCAGCCTCCAGGGGATGAACACTGAAGCTTTCTTT. It specifies CASSLQGMNTEAFF.

V is TRBV6-5 and J is TRBJ1-1; D perhaps matches TRBD1 (5 bases). The CDR3 has 13 residues. The germline V gene encodes CDR1 MNHEY and CDR2 SVGAGI. The V and J ends lost 2 bases and 1 base respectively, with 5 bases between them. The CDR3 region is CASSYRGNTEAFF. The CDR3 nucleotides read TGTGCCAGCAGTTACAGGGGGAACACTGAAGCTTTCTTT.

The chain carries TRBV7-3 and TRBJ2-2; D is possibly TRBD2 (5 bases). Trimming stripped 5 bases from V and 7 bases from J, with 11 bases between. CDR1 is SGHTA and CDR2 is FQGTGA in the germline V gene. The CDR3 is 13 residues long. The CDR3 here is CASSPYGGGELFF. The CDR3, as DNA: TGTGCCAGCAGCCCCTATGGAGGCGGGGAGCTGTTTTTT. Looking up the rest from reference TRBV7-3 and TRBJ2-2 gives the full variable domain: GAGVSQTPSNKVTEKGKYVELRCDPISGHTALYWYRQSLGQGPEFLIYFQGTGAADDSGLPNDRFFAVRPEGSVSTLKIQRTERGDSAVYLCASSPYGGGELFFGEGSRLTVL.

The table lists this clone with many counts. This chain connects TRBV4-1 to TRBJ2-7; D gene uncertain. CDR3 length: 17 residues. V shed 3 bases and J shed 5 bases, with 23 bases lying between them. Germline V gene sequence: CDR1 MGHRA, CDR2 YSYEKL. This chain's CDR3 is CASSQRSRSAGSNEQYF. The CDR3 DNA reads as TGCGCCAGCAGCCAGCGATCTAGATCCGCCGGCAGTAACGAGCAGTACTTC.

This clone was found once. J is TRBJ2-7 and V is TRBV6-5, with 11 nucleotides matching TRBD2. Per the germline V gene, CDR1 is MNHEY and CDR2 is SVGAGI. The CDR3 extends over 15 amino acids. Trimming took 4 bases from V and 7 from J; bases not matched to a gene: 9. CDR3 in DNA: TGTGCCAGCAGTTTCTCTAGCGGGGGGCCTCCGGAGCAGTACGTC. Translating gives CASSFSSGGPPEQYV.

The chain employs TRBV5-1 and TRBJ1-1; no definite D call. The CDR3 is made up of 14 amino acids. Germline CDR1 is SGHRS and CDR2 is YFSETQ. With 4 bases removed from V and 2 bases from J, the gap between germline ends came to 12 bases. The CDR3 here is CASSHVGGNTEAFF. CDR3 DNA: TGCGCCAGCAGCCACGTCGGCGGCAACACTGAAGCTTTCTTT.